This T cell receptor beta chain appears in the sequencing data of a study of early T cells in non-severe SARS-CoV-2 infection (dated by TCRdb to the early 2020s). Turning to the overall study: Bulk RNA from unsorted whole blood was used for TCR sequencing, so alpha and beta chains could not be paired. Results and caveats for the whole study, not just this receptor: VDJdb matching was skewed toward anti-spike CD8 responses and likely underestimated virus-specific expansions by missing private and CD4 specificities.

This was a case-control study nested in a cohort of healthcare workers in London, UK, who had nasopharyngeal swab PCR tests and blood samples taken every week. Healthcare workers were enrolled in the week of the UK lockdown, from 23 to 31 March 2020, and were followed every week for up to roughly 15 weeks. Worth noting for this clonotype: What antigen it recognizes has not been identified. The sample holds no much larger clone one base away, and base qualities are not on file.

The library was produced with 5' RACE. Data came from a NextSeq 500. The TCR library protocol attached unique molecular identifiers to individual cDNA molecules to correct for sequencing error and PCR bias. Both TCR alpha and beta chains were sequenced, and tight co-correlation was observed between alpha and beta sequence abundances in each sample. In the source study's methods: V gene, J gene and CDR3 annotation of TCR sequences was performed with Decombinator V4. Expanded TCRs were defined as changing significantly between any two time points under a Poisson model with p below 0.0001. TCR abundances were normalised to the total number of TCRs sequenced in each sample and reported as counts per million. A search of VDJdb, accessed on 1 November 2021, was run for TCRs annotated to CMV, EBV and SARS-CoV-2, with TCRs annotated for multiple antigens excluded. TCRdb ran its own pipeline on the public reads, namely fastp trimming at Q25 and MiXCR clone calling, and kept in-frame beta chains. Every distinct CDR3 protein forms one entry, paired with its most common genes and DNA. TCRdb, not the authors, supplied the V and J calls. For this sample there are 70,000 or so distinct CDR3 sequences; roughly an eighth appear just once. Jointly, the top ten make up about 1.3% of the sample.

The specimen sequenced was whole blood. The sequence came from an adult who was a healthcare worker with PCR-confirmed SARS-CoV-2 infection or an uninfected control (not recorded which).

The nucleotide sequence reads as follows: TGTGCCAGCAGTTCCGCGGCGGTAACTGAGCAGTACTTC. This translates into CASSSAAVTEQYF. The sequence links TRBV28 to TRBJ2-7, with the D gene not confidently named. From cysteine to phenylalanine, the CDR3 is 13 amino acids long. Only the CDR3 part of the read is kept: 39 bases, read in frame from the first base. In the germline V gene, CDR1 corresponds to MDHEN and CDR2 to SYDVKM. The trim is 4 bases for V and 7 bases for J, with a gap of 14 bases between the germline ends.